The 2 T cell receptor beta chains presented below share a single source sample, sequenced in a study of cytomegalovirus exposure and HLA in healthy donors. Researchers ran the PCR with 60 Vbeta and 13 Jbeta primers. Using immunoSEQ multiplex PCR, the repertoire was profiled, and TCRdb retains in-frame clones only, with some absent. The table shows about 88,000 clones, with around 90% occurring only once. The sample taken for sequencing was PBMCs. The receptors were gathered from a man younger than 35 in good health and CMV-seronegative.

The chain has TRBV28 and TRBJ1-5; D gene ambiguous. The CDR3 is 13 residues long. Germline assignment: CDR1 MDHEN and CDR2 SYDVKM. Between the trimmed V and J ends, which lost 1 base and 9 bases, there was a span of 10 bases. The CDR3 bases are TGTGCCAGCAGTTTATCGGGAGGAAGGCCCCAGCATTTT. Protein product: CASSLSGGRPQHF.

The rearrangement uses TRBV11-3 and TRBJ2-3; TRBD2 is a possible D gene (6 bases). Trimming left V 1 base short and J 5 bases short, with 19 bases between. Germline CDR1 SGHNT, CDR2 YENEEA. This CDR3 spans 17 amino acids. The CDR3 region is CASSLAGHSGAVDTQYF. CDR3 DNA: TGTGCCAGCAGCTTAGCAGGCCACTCGGGAGCGGTAGATACGCAGTATTTT.